These 18 T cell receptor beta chains share one sample of origin, sequenced in a study of T cell responses to AZD1222 COVID-19 vaccine. Measured with immunoSEQ multiplex PCR; TCRdb has only the in-frame clones, and not every one. There are 120,000 to 150,000 clones in the sample; about 90% occur only once, and 5.5% lies in the top ten. Source: peripheral blood, taken on day 0 of AZD1222 vaccination. These receptors all stem from an adult in good health.

V and J are TRBV28 and TRBJ1-1, with TRBD1 as a possible D gene (5 bases). The germline V gene encodes CDR1 MDHEN and CDR2 SYDVKM. Trimming stripped 2 bases from V and 1 base from J, with 11 bases between. There are 15 residues in the CDR3. The chain's CDR3 is CASSLLKTANTEAFF. The CDR3 DNA follows: TGTGCCAGCAGTTTACTTAAGACAGCGAACACTGAAGCTTTCTTT.

This chain uses TRBV28 with TRBJ1-2, with a possible D match to TRBD1 (5 bases). Germline lookup yields CDR1 MDHEN and CDR2 SYDVKM. V gave up 6 bases and J gave up 4 bases, with 9 bases separating them. This CDR3 has 12 residues. The DNA of the CDR3 is TGTGCCAGCAGCCCACAGGTCTATGGCTACACCTTC. As protein: CASSPQVYGYTF.

The DNA of the CDR3 is TGTGCCAGCAGGCACCGGGGGGGAGGGCACAATGAGCAGTTCTTC. Translating gives CASRHRGGGHNEQFF. The V gene is TRBV2, the J gene TRBJ2-1, with 8 bases matching TRBD2. Trimming cost V 6 bases and J 5 bases; bases outside gene matches: 9. The length of the CDR3 is 15 residues. Germline values: CDR1 SNHLY, CDR2 FYNNEI.

The table lists this clone with a few counts. The chain combines TRBV24-1 with TRBJ2-2, with 10 bases lining up with TRBD1. Trimming removed 2 bases from V and 5 bases from J; junction bases left unmatched: 4. There are 16 residues in the CDR3. The germline CDR1 and CDR2 sequences are KGHDR and SFDVKD. CDR3 sequence: CATSDSGTGDTGELFF. The CDR3 DNA reads TGTGCCACCAGTGATTCCGGGACAGGGGATACCGGGGAGCTGTTTTTT.

This clone was seen a single time. The gene calls are TRBV7-2 and TRBJ1-4; D not certain. From germline, CDR1 is SGHTA and CDR2 FQGNSA. V dropped 1 base and J dropped 8 bases, with 11 bases sitting between them. CDR3 length: 14 amino acids. The CDR3 DNA follows: TGTGCCAGCAGCTTAGGAGGGTTCTGGGAAAAACTGTTTTTT. This translates into CASSLGGFWEKLFF.

The CDR3 DNA sequence: TGTGCCAGCAGCTCAGTCTCTAGCACAGATACGCAGTATTTT. Protein: CASSSVSSTDTQYF. This chain connects TRBV7-3 to TRBJ2-3, with D hard to call. The germline V and J ends were trimmed by 4 bases and 0 bases, with 8 bases remaining between them. Germline CDR1 is SGHTA and CDR2 is FQGTGA. CDR3 length: 14 amino acids.

The gene calls are TRBV28 and TRBJ2-1, with D perhaps TRBD2 (5 bases). CDR1 is MDHEN, CDR2 SYDVKM, per germline. Trimming pared 3 bases from V and 12 bases from J, leaving 15 bases between. This CDR3 comprises 13 residues. CDR3 coding DNA: TGTGCCAGCAGTTTCTTAGGGCGGACTGTGCAGTTCTTC. Encoded protein: CASSFLGRTVQFF. Full variable domain (missing parts from reference TRBV28 and TRBJ2-1): DVKVTQSSRYLVKRTGEKVFLECVQDMDHENMFWYRQDPGLGLRLIYFSYDVKMKEKGDIPEGYSVSREKKERFSLILESASTNQTSMYLCASSFLGRTVQFFGPGTRLTVL.

This clone was seen once. The chain joins TRBV12-5 to TRBJ2-1; D possibly corresponds to TRBD2 (7 bases). Per the germline V gene, CDR1 is LGHNT and CDR2 is FRNRAP. Trimming took off 7 bases at V and 0 bases at J, with 16 bases between the two ends. This CDR3 is 16 amino acids long. This CDR3 is CASAQQGGSSYNEQFF. For the CDR3, the DNA is TGTGCTAGTGCACAACAGGGCGGGAGCTCCTACAATGAGCAGTTCTTC.

This chain links TRBV4-3 with TRBJ2-7; 7 bases fit TRBD1. Germline values: CDR1 LGHNA, CDR2 YSLEER. Unmatched junction bases numbered 10, after V lost 4 bases and J lost 7 bases. The CDR3 contains 14 residues. The CDR3: CASSPGTDLREQYF. In DNA form, the CDR3 reads TGCGCCAGCAGCCCAGGGACAGACCTACGAGAGCAGTACTTC.

This rearrangement joins TRBV7-3 to TRBJ2-2; the D call may be TRBD1 or TRBD2 (5 bases each). V was trimmed by 4 bases and J by 7 bases, leaving 13 bases between them. The CDR3 sequence is 14 residues long. Germline V CDR1 and CDR2: SGHTA, FQGTGA. The CDR3: CASSSTGAVGELFF. The DNA for the CDR3 is TGTGCCAGCAGCTCTACCGGGGCGGTCGGGGAGCTGTTTTTT.

The chain combines TRBV19 with TRBJ1-3; D is possibly TRBD1 (5 bases). Per germline, CDR1 LNHDA and CDR2 SQIVND (reference sequence). The germline V and J ends were trimmed by 5 bases and 4 bases, with 18 bases remaining between them. This CDR3 contains 16 residues. The CDR3 protein is CASSPAGRAPGNTIYF. CDR3 DNA: TGTGCCAGTAGTCCCGCCGGCAGGGCCCCCGGAAACACCATATATTTT.

As regards this clone: Other DNA sequences in the same sample also yield this CDR3. This rearrangement joins TRBV12-3 or TRBV12-4 to TRBJ2-7; no definite D call. The ends were cut back, 1 base at V and 2 bases at J, with 6 bases in the middle. This CDR3 comprises 13 residues. The CDR3 bases are TGTGCCAGCAGTTTAGGGGGTCCCTACGAGCAGTACTTC. It yields the protein CASSLGGPYEQYF.

The rearrangement uses TRBV7-2 and TRBJ1-2; D gene ambiguous. The CDR3 covers 15 residues. Trimming took off 6 bases at V and 0 bases at J, with 14 bases between the two ends. Germline lookup yields CDR1 SGHTA and CDR2 FQGNSA. CDR3 residues: CASSSFGEANYGYTF. The CDR3 DNA reads as TGTGCCAGCAGTTCGTTCGGGGAAGCTAACTATGGCTACACCTTC. The complete variable domain, with remaining parts taken from reference TRBV7-2 and TRBJ1-2, reads GAGVSQSPSNKVTEKGKDVELRCDPISGHTALYWYRQSLGQGLEFLIYFQGNSAPDKSGLPSDRFSAERTGGSVSTLTIQRTQQEDSAVYLCASSSFGEANYGYTFGSGTRLTVV.

This sequence joins TRBV5-1 and TRBJ1-4; no reliable D call. V lost 3 bases and J 10 bases, leaving 10 bases between the germline ends. Per germline, CDR1 SGHRS and CDR2 YFSETQ. The CDR3 contains 12 residues. The DNA of the CDR3 is TGCGCCAGCAGCTCCGGAGGCGCAAAACTGTTTTTT. This codes for CASSSGGAKLFF.

The chain couples TRBV30 to TRBJ2-1; TRBD2 is a possible D gene (5 bases). CDR1 and CDR2 from the germline V gene are GTSNPN and SVGIG (reference sequence). Trimming shortened V by 0 bases and J by 0 bases, and 15 bases separated the two germline ends. CDR3 size: 17 residues. In DNA form, the CDR3 reads TGTGCCTGGAGTGTTGGGGATAGCGAGGGCTCCTACAATGAGCAGTTCTTC. Amino acid sequence: CAWSVGDSEGSYNEQFF.

The V call is TRBV28, the J call TRBJ2-7, with D perhaps TRBD1 (5 bases). The CDR3 loop spans 14 amino acids. V dropped 3 bases and J dropped 3 bases, with 12 bases sitting between them. CDR1 and CDR2 from the germline V gene are MDHEN and SYDVKM. The CDR3 is CASSLTAGLYEQYF. In DNA, the CDR3 is TGTGCCAGCAGTTTGACGGCAGGGCTCTACGAGCAGTACTTC.

The chain carries TRBV30 and TRBJ2-3; 7 nucleotides align to TRBD1. The CDR3 length is 14 residues. V shed 5 bases and J 6 bases; nucleotides not matched to a gene: 11. Germline CDR1 and CDR2: GTSNPN and SVGIG (reference sequence). CDR3 sequence (DNA): TGTGCCTGGGGCGGTGGGCAGGGGGTGGATACGCAGTATTTT. This translates into CAWGGGQGVDTQYF.

As to this clone: Other nucleotide sequences from this sample produce the same CDR3. J is TRBJ2-1 and V is TRBV7-9, with D unresolved. CDR1 SEHNR and CDR2 FQNEAQ come from the germline V gene (reference sequence). Trimming took off 5 bases at V and 7 bases at J, with 9 bases between the two ends. There are 12 residues in the CDR3. Here the CDR3 reads CASSPLSNEQFF. The CDR3 coding sequence is TGTGCCAGCAGCCCCCTTAGTAATGAGCAGTTCTTC.